Ten or more counts support the clone carrying this T cell receptor beta chain. This sample stems from a study of spatial heterogeneity in lung cancer. About the research overall: Beta-chain sequences consistently outnumbered alpha-chain sequences in detection.

TCRdb reprocessed the 5' RACE reads via MiXCR and lists one record per CDR3 protein. The top ten hold about 7% of the sample, which has roughly 100,000 distinct CDR3 sequences, around 9% seen once. Time point given: sample taken at primary tumor resection. Unsorted tumor, nontumor lung tissue or cryopreserved PBMC supplied the whole RNA. Trimming took 7 bases from V and 8 from J; bases not matched to a gene: 11. The CDR3 runs to 14 residues. The TCR sequence derives from a male donor with early-stage non-small cell lung cancer. The sequencing used PBMCs, collected at surgery. The V and J genes are TRBV12-3 or TRBV12-4 and TRBJ1-3; TRBD1 aligns across 7 bases. This chain's CDR3 is CASTLDRVTDTIYF. DNA for the CDR3: TGTGCCAGCACTCTAGACAGGGTGACGGACACCATATATTTT.